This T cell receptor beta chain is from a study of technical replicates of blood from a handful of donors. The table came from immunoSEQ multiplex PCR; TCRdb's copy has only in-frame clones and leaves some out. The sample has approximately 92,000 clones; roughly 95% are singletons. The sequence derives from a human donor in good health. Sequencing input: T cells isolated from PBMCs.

The chain's CDR3 is CASSETGLAGGDTQYF. The CDR3 region has the DNA TGTGCCAGCAGTGAGACGGGACTAGCGGGAGGAGATACGCAGTATTTT. This rearrangement joins TRBV6-1 to TRBJ2-3, with 15 bases lining up with TRBD2. The trim removed 3 bases at V and 5 bases at J, leaving 3 bases unmatched. The germline V gene has CDR1 MNHNS and CDR2 SASEGT. This CDR3 has 16 amino acids.